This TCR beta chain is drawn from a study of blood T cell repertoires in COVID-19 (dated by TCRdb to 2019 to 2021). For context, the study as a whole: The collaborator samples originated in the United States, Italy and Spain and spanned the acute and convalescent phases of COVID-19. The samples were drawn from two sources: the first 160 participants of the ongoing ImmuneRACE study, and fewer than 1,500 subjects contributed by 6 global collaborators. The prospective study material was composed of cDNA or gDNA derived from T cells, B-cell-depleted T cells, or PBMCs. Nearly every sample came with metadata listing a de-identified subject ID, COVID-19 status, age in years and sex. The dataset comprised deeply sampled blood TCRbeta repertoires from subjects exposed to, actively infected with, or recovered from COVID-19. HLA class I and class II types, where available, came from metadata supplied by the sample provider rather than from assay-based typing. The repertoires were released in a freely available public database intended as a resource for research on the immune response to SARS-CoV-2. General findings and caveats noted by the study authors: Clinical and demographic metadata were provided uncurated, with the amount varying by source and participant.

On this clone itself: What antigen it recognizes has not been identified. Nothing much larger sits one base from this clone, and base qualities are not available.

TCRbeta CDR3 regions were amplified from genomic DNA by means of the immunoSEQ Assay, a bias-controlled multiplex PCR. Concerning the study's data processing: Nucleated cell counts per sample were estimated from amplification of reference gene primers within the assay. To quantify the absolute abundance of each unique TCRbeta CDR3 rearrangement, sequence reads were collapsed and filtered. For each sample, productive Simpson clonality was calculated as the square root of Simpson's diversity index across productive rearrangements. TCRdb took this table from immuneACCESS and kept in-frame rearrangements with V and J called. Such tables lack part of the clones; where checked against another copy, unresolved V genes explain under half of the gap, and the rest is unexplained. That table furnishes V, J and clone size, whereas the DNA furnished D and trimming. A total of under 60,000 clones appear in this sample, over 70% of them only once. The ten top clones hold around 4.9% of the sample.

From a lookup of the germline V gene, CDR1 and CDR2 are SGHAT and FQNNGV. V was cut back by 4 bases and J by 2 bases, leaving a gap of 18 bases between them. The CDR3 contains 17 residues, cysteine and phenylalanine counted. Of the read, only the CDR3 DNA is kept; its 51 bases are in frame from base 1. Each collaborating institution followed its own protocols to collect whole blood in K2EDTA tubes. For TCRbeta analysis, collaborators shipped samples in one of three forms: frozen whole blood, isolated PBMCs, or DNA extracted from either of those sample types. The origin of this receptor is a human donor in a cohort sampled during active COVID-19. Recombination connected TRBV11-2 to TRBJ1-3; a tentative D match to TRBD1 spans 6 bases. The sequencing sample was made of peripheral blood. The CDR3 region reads CASSSPFMTGAGNTIYF. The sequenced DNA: TGTGCCAGCAGCTCCCCGTTCATGACAGGCGCTGGAAACACCATATATTTT.